A single sample gave rise to the 14 T cell receptor beta chains below, sequenced in a study of cytomegalovirus exposure and HLA in healthy donors (dated by TCRdb to about 2017). The library was made by the immunoSEQ multiplex PCR assay. For the multiplex PCR, a mixture combining 60 forward primers for TCR Vbeta segments and 13 reverse primers for TCR Jbeta segments was used. Held by TCRdb, this immuneACCESS table contains in-frame sequences only and omits some clones. Under half of the omission traces to an unresolved V gene where checked; the cause of the rest is unknown. This sample is represented by over 150,000 clones; approximately 82% of them were singletons. Of the sample, 2.2% is held by the ten largest clones. The sequenced sample consisted of PBMCs. The receptors were sampled from a woman in her twenties or thirties in good health and CMV-seronegative.

The V gene is TRBV28, the J gene TRBJ1-4; 10 bases match TRBD1. The V gene's germline CDR1 is MDHEN and CDR2 SYDVKM. Trimming at V came to 8 bases and at J to 6 bases, leaving 6 bases not matched to a gene. The CDR3 length is 14 residues. CDR3 nucleotides: TGTGCCAGCGCTATGGGACAGGGGTATGAAAAACTGTTTTTT. Amino acid sequence: CASAMGQGYEKLFF. The entire variable domain, with the rest obtained from reference TRBV28 and TRBJ1-4, is as follows: DVKVTQSSRYLVKRTGEKVFLECVQDMDHENMFWYRQDPGLGLRLIYFSYDVKMKEKGDIPEGYSVSREKKERFSLILESASTNQTSMYLCASAMGQGYEKLFFGSGTQLSVL.

The chain couples TRBV9 to TRBJ2-1; no definite D call. This CDR3 has 11 residues. Deletions cut 0 bases from V and 10 bases from J, with 5 bases between. The germline gives CDR1 SGDLS, CDR2 YYNGEE. CDR3 in DNA: TGTGCCAGCAGCGTAGGTAGAGAGCAGTTCTTC. As protein: CASSVGREQFF.

This clone was observed a handful of times. The chain has TRBV27 and TRBJ1-2; weak D call: TRBD1 (6 bases). V lost 5 bases to trimming and J lost 5 bases, with 18 bases between them. This CDR3 comprises 15 residues. CDR1 is MNHEY and CDR2 is SMNVEV in the germline V gene (reference sequence). The CDR3 region has the DNA TGTGCCAGCAGTCCGCGTCTTACAGGGCTATATGGCTACACCTTC. This encodes CASSPRLTGLYGYTF.

This clone was picked up a small number of times. The J gene is TRBJ1-1, the V gene TRBV27, with D possibly being TRBD1 (5 bases). The CDR3 totals 16 residues. Trimming took off 5 bases at V and 4 bases at J, with 20 bases between the two ends. Germline V gene data show CDR1 as MNHEY and CDR2 as SMNVEV (reference sequence). The CDR3 coding sequence is TGTGCCAGCAGTCTTCAGGGCCCTAGAGTCAGCACTGAAGCTTTCTTT. It translates to CASSLQGPRVSTEAFF.

The J gene is TRBJ1-1, the V gene TRBV29-1, with D tentatively TRBD1 (6 bases). From germline, CDR1 is SQVTM and CDR2 ANQGSEA. Deletions cut 7 bases from V and 4 bases from J, with 19 bases between. The CDR3 contains 14 residues. CDR3 amino acids: CSGRGGSGATEAFF. The CDR3 bases are TGCAGCGGGCGAGGTGGGTCAGGGGCCACTGAAGCTTTCTTT.

This clone was picked up a small number of times. The gene calls are TRBV7-3 and TRBJ2-5; tentatively, D is TRBD1 (6 bases). The CDR3 spans 14 residues. CDR1 is SGHTA and CDR2 is FQGTGA in the germline V gene. With 2 bases removed from V and 6 bases from J, the gap between germline ends came to 13 bases. This chain's CDR3 is CASSLSQGKKTQYF. The CDR3 bases are TGTGCCAGCAGCTTATCACAGGGTAAAAAGACCCAGTACTTC.

This clone was observed a handful of times. This chain connects TRBV19 to TRBJ1-5; maybe TRBD1 (6 bases). The CDR3 sequence is 16 residues long. Trimming took 7 bases from V and 5 from J, leaving 21 bases between them. In germline, CDR1 is LNHDA, CDR2 SQIVND (reference sequence). The CDR3 sequence is CASKNRASLIHQPQHF. The CDR3, as DNA: TGTGCCAGTAAGAACAGGGCGTCGCTTATTCATCAGCCCCAGCATTTT.

For the CDR3, the DNA is TGTGCCAGCAGCCAAGATCTCTACAGGGGCCCGAGGACCGGGGAGCTGTTTTTT. It encodes CASSQDLYRGPRTGELFF. The chain employs TRBV14 and TRBJ2-2, with 7 bases aligning to TRBD1. This CDR3 spans 18 amino acids. The J segment lost 5 bases and the V segment lost 0 bases, leaving 12 bases of the junction unmatched. Germline V lookup: CDR1 SGHDN, CDR2 FVKESK.

The rearrangement joins TRBV4-3 to TRBJ1-2; D is perhaps TRBD1 (5 bases). Germline lookup yields CDR1 LGHNA and CDR2 YSLEER. V was cut by 1 base and J by 0 bases, with 9 bases left in between. CDR3 length: 15 residues. This CDR3 reads CASSQGTLANYGYTF. In DNA form, the CDR3 reads TGCGCCAGCAGCCAAGGGACATTAGCTAACTATGGCTACACCTTC.

The V gene is TRBV11-2, the J gene TRBJ1-5; D may be TRBD1 (6 bases). CDR1 and CDR2 from the germline V gene are SGHAT and FQNNGV. The CDR3 is 13 amino acids. V was pared by 5 bases and J by 4 bases, with 9 bases between. CDR3 sequence reads: CASSPGVNQPQHF. CDR3 bases: TGTGCCAGCAGCCCAGGGGTTAATCAGCCCCAGCATTTT.

The CDR3 is CASSRKGTGPDTQYF. CDR3 DNA: TGCGCCAGCAGCCGAAAAGGGACAGGGCCAGATACGCAGTATTTT. The genes are TRBV4-1 and TRBJ2-3; 9 bases match TRBD1. Trimming took 4 bases from V and 4 from J; bases not matched to a gene: 6. Per germline, CDR1 MGHRA and CDR2 YSYEKL. The length of the CDR3 is 15 residues.

This chain links TRBV28 with TRBJ1-1; D unresolved. CDR1 is MDHEN and CDR2 is SYDVKM in the germline V gene. V dropped 0 bases and J dropped 4 bases, with 18 bases sitting between them. The CDR3 contains 17 residues. The CDR3, as DNA: TGTGCCAGCAGTTTATGGGGGAGGCGGGATGAGAGCACTGAAGCTTTCTTT. Its protein product is CASSLWGRRDESTEAFF.

The chain couples TRBV27 to TRBJ2-7; TRBD1 aligns across 8 bases. J lost 2 bases, V lost 2 bases, and 5 bases had no gene match. CDR3 length: 15 amino acids. Germline V gene sequence: CDR1 MNHEY, CDR2 SMNVEV (reference sequence). The CDR3 coding sequence is TGTGCCAGCAGTTTAGTTGGACAGGGCGCCTACGAGCAGTACTTC. Translation: CASSLVGQGAYEQYF.

The gene calls are TRBV5-1 and TRBJ2-1; 12 nucleotides align to TRBD2. This CDR3 is built from 16 residues. The germline CDR1 and CDR2 sequences are SGHRS and YFSETQ. V dropped 3 bases and J dropped 8; count of bases not matched to a gene: 9. For the CDR3, the DNA is TGCGCCAGCAGCTCTAGCGGGGGGGCCGTTGTCGATGAGCAGTTCTTC. This sequence encodes CASSSSGGAVVDEQFF. The full variable domain, its missing parts supplied by reference TRBV5-1 and TRBJ2-1, is KAGVTQTPRYLIKTRGQQVTLSCSPISGHRSVSWYQQTPGQGLQFLFEYFSETQRNKGNFPGRFSGRQFSNSRSEMNVSTLELGDSALYLCASSSSGGAVVDEQFFGPGTRLTVL.